Listed here are 31 T cell receptor beta chains from one sample, sequenced in a study of CD8 T cells in ankylosing spondylitis. TCRdb called the 5' RACE reads again in MiXCR, with one record for every CDR3 protein. The table lists about 130,000 distinct CDR3 sequences, approximately 7.3% of them singletons, with approximately 13% in the top ten. The sample comprised blood, either unsorted or a sorted T cell fraction (not recorded which). Every receptor here comes from a female donor with ankylosing spondylitis or in good health (not recorded which).

The gene calls are TRBV11-2 and TRBJ2-4; 7 nucleotides agree with TRBD1. V lost 3 bases to trimming and J lost 13 bases; unmatched junction nucleotides: 3. Looked up from germline, CDR1 is SGHAT and CDR2 is FQNNGV. CDR3 length: 11 amino acids. This CDR3 is CASSFGTEQYF. In DNA, the CDR3 is TGTGCCAGCAGCTTCGGGACAGAGCAGTACTTC.

Ten or more counts support this clonotype. In DNA form, the CDR3 reads TGTGCCAGCAGCAAAGCCGGCGGGATCCAACACGGTACGCAGTATTTT. Protein sequence: CASSKAGGIQHGTQYF. J is TRBJ2-3 and V is TRBV21-1; no check of the table's D call, TRBD2, against the DNA was made. TRBV21-1 is annotated as a pseudogene. There are 16 residues in the CDR3.

This clonotype was seen at least ten times. The chain recombines TRBV7-9 with TRBJ2-1; 7 bases fit TRBD1. The CDR3 is 16 residues long. Germline assignment: CDR1 SEHNR and CDR2 FQNEAQ (reference sequence). The V gene end was trimmed by 6 bases and the J gene end by 2 bases; junction bases not matched to a gene: 10. For the CDR3, the DNA is TGTGCCAGCAGGCCCGACAGGGAAGTTCCCTACAATGAGCAGTTCTTC. It is translated as CASRPDREVPYNEQFF.

This clonotype has a count of ten or more. The chain combines TRBV7-3 with TRBJ2-1, with D possibly matching TRBD2 (5 bases). V lost 5 bases and J 6 bases, leaving 20 bases between the germline ends. This CDR3 contains 16 residues. Germline V lookup: CDR1 SGHTA, CDR2 FQGTGA. CDR3 bases: TGTGCCAGCAGCCCTGTGGGCCCGGGGTCCGTCAATGAGCAGTTCTTC. Amino acids: CASSPVGPGSVNEQFF.

For this clonotype: A clone one base away is much larger, so this may be a read error. The rearrangement joins TRBV7-9 to TRBJ2-2; D is undetermined. The CDR3 contains 13 residues. Germline CDR1 is SEHNR and CDR2 is FQNEAQ (reference sequence). The CDR3 region has the DNA TGTGTCAGCAGCTATAAAGGGACCGGGGAGCTGTTTTTT. Its protein is CVSSYKGTGELFF.

Many counts were recorded for this clonotype. The rearrangement uses TRBV4-1 and TRBJ1-4; D not certain. Trimming shortened V by 0 bases and J by 6 bases, and 14 bases separated the two germline ends. Germline assignment: CDR1 MGHRA and CDR2 YSYEKL. The CDR3 runs to 16 residues. Written as DNA, the CDR3 is TGCGCCAGCAGCCAAGATTTGGCCCGGCCGGATGAAAAACTGTTTTTT. Encoded protein: CASSQDLARPDEKLFF.

Here the CDR3 reads CSAPGRYPRTEAFF. CDR3 nucleotides: TGCAGCGCTCCGGGACGGTACCCTCGGACTGAAGCTTTCTTT. The V call is TRBV29-1, the J call TRBJ1-1; weak D call: TRBD1 (5 bases). The CDR3 consists of 14 residues. Per germline, CDR1 SQVTM and CDR2 ANQGSEA. Trimming took off 7 bases at V and 5 bases at J, with 20 bases between the two ends.

The rearrangement links TRBV7-9 to TRBJ1-6; D unclear. The germline CDR1 and CDR2 sequences are SEHNR and FQNEAQ (reference sequence). V was cut by 4 bases and J by 9 bases, with 13 bases left in between. The CDR3 contains 14 residues. CDR3 in amino acids: CASSYSVSGSPLHF. The CDR3 bases are TGTGCCAGCAGCTACAGTGTTAGCGGTTCACCCCTCCACTTT.

This clonotype was recorded at least ten times. The chain recombines TRBV12-3 or TRBV12-4 with TRBJ1-4; TRBD1 aligns across 7 bases. V trimming: 8 bases; J trimming: 11 bases; junction bases outside the gene matches: 8. The CDR3 has 12 amino acids. The CDR3: CASRRDSRKLFF. DNA of the CDR3: TGTGCCAGCCGCCGGGACAGCCGGAAACTGTTTTTT.

In DNA, the CDR3 is TGCGCCAGCAGCTCGACGACAGGGGCGACTCAAGAGACCCAGTACTTC. Residues: CASSSTTGATQETQYF. The chain is built from TRBV5-1 and TRBJ2-5, with 8 bases that match TRBD1. J was trimmed by 2 bases and V by 3 bases; bases with no gene match: 9. CDR1 is SGHRS, CDR2 YFSETQ, per germline. This CDR3 has 16 residues.

V is TRBV4-2 and J is TRBJ1-3, with 10 positions matching TRBD1. The V gene's germline CDR1 is LGHNA and CDR2 YNFKEQ. V trimming: 3 bases; J trimming: 2 bases; junction bases outside the gene matches: 4. CDR3 length: 16 amino acids. The CDR3 is CASSHGQGVTGNTIYF. The CDR3 region has the DNA TGTGCCAGCAGCCACGGACAGGGGGTTACTGGAAACACCATATATTTT.

There are many counts of this clonotype. V usage is TRBV2 and J usage is TRBJ1-6; possible D gene TRBD1, 6 bases. The germline CDR1 and CDR2 sequences are SNHLY and FYNNEI. The V end lost 3 bases, the J end lost 8 bases, and 11 bases lay between the germline ends. The CDR3 contains 14 residues. The CDR3 DNA reads as TGTGCCAGCAGTGATCTGCAGGGGTATTCACCCCTCCACTTT. It codes for CASSDLQGYSPLHF.

This clonotype was seen at least ten times. This chain links TRBV7-8 with TRBJ2-5; 9 bases align to TRBD1. This CDR3 has 15 amino acids. From germline, CDR1 is SGHVS and CDR2 FQNEAQ. V lost 1 base and J lost 6; bases outside the gene matches: 6. Here the CDR3 DNA reads TGTGCCAGCAGCTTAGAAAGGGACAGGGTAAAGACCCAGTACTTC. As protein: CASSLERDRVKTQYF.

This clonotype was detected many times. The V and J genes are TRBV4-2 and TRBJ1-4; maybe TRBD1 (5 bases). V lost 1 base and J lost 1, with 10 bases in between. The CDR3 is 16 amino acids. The germline V gene encodes CDR1 LGHNA and CDR2 YNFKEQ. CDR3 in amino acids: CASSQGGGLTNEKLFF. The CDR3, as DNA: TGTGCCAGCAGCCAAGGCGGGGGGTTAACTAATGAAAAACTGTTTTTT.

This clonotype was seen ten or more times. J is TRBJ1-5 and V is TRBV12-3 or TRBV12-4; weak D call: TRBD1 (6 bases). This CDR3 contains 15 residues. V shed 2 bases and J shed 2 bases, with 10 bases lying between them. The CDR3 region is CASSLNRVGNQPQHF. CDR3 nucleotide sequence: TGTGCCAGCAGTTTAAACAGGGTGGGCAATCAGCCCCAGCATTTT.

This clonotype has at least ten counts. This sequence joins TRBV28 and TRBJ1-1; 9 bases agree with TRBD1. The CDR3 loop spans 12 amino acids. Germline V gene lookup returns CDR1 MDHEN and CDR2 SYDVKM. Trimming cost V 6 bases and J 10 bases; bases outside gene matches: 6. The DNA of the CDR3 is TGTGCCAGCAGCCGACCGGGACAGGGAGCTTTCTTT. Protein product: CASSRPGQGAFF.

In this sample, this clonotype turned up many times. V and J are TRBV7-6 and TRBJ2-3; D is unclear. The ends were cut back, 5 bases at V and 4 bases at J, with 10 bases in the middle. The CDR3 is 13 amino acids. The germline gives CDR1 SGHVS, CDR2 FNYEAQ. In nucleotides, the CDR3 is TGTGCCAGCAGCGCCCGGATGGCAGATACGCAGTATTTT. Translating it yields CASSARMADTQYF. The full variable domain, in which reference TRBV7-6 and TRBJ2-3 provide the parts outside the CDR3, is GAGVSQSPRYKVTKRGQDVALRCDPISGHVSLYWYRQALGQGPEFLTYFNYEAQQDKSGLPNDRFSAERPEGSISTLTIQRTEQRDSAMYRCASSARMADTQYFGPGTRLTVL.

The chain uses TRBV7-9 and TRBJ2-7; 7 bases line up with TRBD2. J gave up 2 bases and V 1 base, and 5 bases lay outside the gene matches. The CDR3 length is 15 residues. Per germline, CDR1 SEHNR and CDR2 FQNEAQ (reference sequence). CDR3 nucleotide sequence: TGTGCCAGCAGCTTAGTCCCGGGACTACCCTACGAGCAGTACTTC. It yields the protein CASSLVPGLPYEQYF.

Ten or more counts support this clonotype. The rearrangement joins TRBV20-1 to TRBJ2-1, with TRBD1 matching over 8 bases. Germline values: CDR1 DFQATT, CDR2 SNEGSKA (reference sequence). The J segment lost 2 bases and the V segment lost 3 bases, leaving 6 bases of the junction unmatched. There are 15 residues in the CDR3. CDR3 sequence: CSASSDRGTYNEQFF. The CDR3 DNA follows: TGCAGTGCTAGTTCAGACAGGGGTACCTACAATGAGCAGTTCTTC.

In the case of this clonotype: A clone one base away is much larger, so this may be a read error. The chain combines TRBV12-3 or TRBV12-4 with TRBJ2-4; TRBD2 agrees at 12 bases. This CDR3 has 19 residues. CDR3 bases: TGTACCAGCAGTTTCAAGGCTAGCGGGGGGGCGGGAGCCAAAAACATTCAGTACTTC. Translating it yields CTSSFKASGGAGAKNIQYF.

This clonotype was seen many times. The chain employs TRBV14 and TRBJ2-2; D is ambiguous. The CDR3 loop spans 13 amino acids. Germline assignment: CDR1 SGHDN and CDR2 FVKESK. Trimming took off 1 base at V and 7 bases at J, with 7 bases between the two ends. CDR3 nucleotides: TGTGCCAGCAGCCAAGCGGGTTTCGGGGAGCTGTTTTTT. Translated: CASSQAGFGELFF.

This clonotype was seen ten or more times. The chain employs TRBV20-1 and TRBJ2-2, with 7 positions matching TRBD2. The CDR3 is made up of 15 amino acids. Looked up from germline, CDR1 is DFQATT and CDR2 is SNEGSKA (reference sequence). Trimming took 3 bases from V and 2 from J; bases not matched to a gene: 6. This CDR3 reads CSARGLAENTGELFF. CDR3 DNA: TGCAGTGCTAGGGGCCTAGCGGAAAACACCGGGGAGCTGTTTTTT.

Many counts were recorded for this clonotype. The chain uses TRBV12-3 or TRBV12-4 and TRBJ2-3; D perhaps matches TRBD2 (6 bases). V was trimmed by 3 bases and J by 4 bases, leaving 11 bases between them. The CDR3 consists of 14 residues. The CDR3 reads CASSFSSGPDTQYF. The CDR3 nucleotides read TGTGCCAGCAGTTTCAGTAGCGGCCCAGATACGCAGTATTTT.

This clonotype was recorded at least ten times. The chain combines TRBV27 with TRBJ1-5, with 7 positions matching TRBD1. Germline CDR1 reads MNHEY; CDR2 reads SMNVEV (reference sequence). With V trimmed by 5 bases and J by 5 bases, 6 bases remained unmatched. The CDR3 covers 14 residues. In nucleotides, the CDR3 is TGTGCCAGCAGTCCCAGGACAGGCTATCAGCCCCAGCATTTT. Its protein product is CASSPRTGYQPQHF.

The chain joins TRBV6-2 or TRBV6-3 to TRBJ2-7; 9 positions agree with TRBD1. V lost 6 bases to trimming and J lost 7 bases; unmatched junction nucleotides: 4. Germline CDR1 reads MNHEY; CDR2 reads SVGEGT. There are 12 residues in the CDR3. In DNA form, the CDR3 reads TGTGCCAGCAGACAGGGGGCGGGAGAGCAGTACTTC. Its protein is CASRQGAGEQYF.

This clonotype showed up many times. The CDR3 spells CASSTRGGLYGYTF. CDR3 DNA sequence: TGTGCCAGCTCGACCCGCGGGGGGCTTTATGGCTACACCTTC. The rearrangement links TRBV9 to TRBJ1-2; the D gene is possibly TRBD1 (6 bases). The CDR3 runs to 14 residues. V was pared by 7 bases and J by 5 bases, with 18 bases between. Per germline, CDR1 SGDLS and CDR2 YYNGEE.

This clonotype was observed at least ten times. The chain employs TRBV28 and TRBJ1-2; the D gene is possibly TRBD1 (6 bases). Trimming stripped 2 bases from V and 4 bases from J, with 11 bases between. This CDR3 contains 14 residues. The germline V gene has CDR1 MDHEN and CDR2 SYDVKM. CDR3 nucleotide sequence: TGTGCCAGCAGTTTAACAGGGCTTGGCTATGGCTACACCTTC. It translates to CASSLTGLGYGYTF.

This clonotype was recorded many times. The chain employs TRBV5-1 and TRBJ1-3; D possibly corresponds to TRBD1 (5 bases). Trimming removed 1 base from V and 0 bases from J, with 8 bases in between. CDR1 is SGHRS, CDR2 YFSETQ, per germline. This CDR3 has 15 residues. The chain's CDR3 is CASSLSGGSGNTIYF. The CDR3, as DNA: TGCGCCAGCAGCTTGTCTGGGGGCTCTGGAAACACCATATATTTT.

At least ten counts were recorded for this clonotype. V gene TRBV7-8 combines with J gene TRBJ2-1, with unresolved D. This CDR3 has 14 amino acids. The V end lost 6 bases, the J end lost 5 bases, and 14 bases lay between the germline ends. CDR1 is SGHVS and CDR2 is FQNEAQ in the germline V gene. The CDR3: CASSHRPVDNEQFF. The CDR3 DNA is TGTGCCAGCAGTCACCGGCCTGTCGACAATGAGCAGTTCTTC.

This clonotype was observed at least ten times. The chain joins TRBV29-1 to TRBJ1-1, with TRBD1 identical over 9 bases. Unmatched junction bases numbered 3, after V lost 7 bases and J lost 0 bases. The length of the CDR3 is 13 residues. Germline assignment: CDR1 SQVTM and CDR2 ANQGSEA. CDR3 sequence (DNA): TGCAGCGCTGGACAGGGGATGAACACTGAAGCTTTCTTT. This translates into CSAGQGMNTEAFF.

This clonotype appeared many times. The rearrangement links TRBV7-2 to TRBJ1-5, with D unresolved. The V end lost 3 bases, the J end lost 2 bases, and 11 bases lay between the germline ends. The CDR3 contains 15 residues. Germline V lookup: CDR1 SGHTA, CDR2 FQGNSA. CDR3 sequence reads: CASSFEGRGNQPQHF. In DNA form, the CDR3 reads TGTGCCAGCAGCTTCGAAGGACGGGGCAATCAGCCCCAGCATTTT.